A single sample gave rise to the 6 T cell receptor beta chains below, sequenced in a study of PD-L1 blockade in urothelial cancer. Time point here: pretreatment peripheral blood. Libraries were prepared by immunoSEQ multiplex PCR; TCRdb keeps only in-frame clonotypes and omits some of them. The sample includes tens of thousands of clones, approximately 83% seen only once; the top ten take more than 13%. Sample: PBMCs, taken around atezolizumab (anti-PD-L1) treatment. The receptors derive from a man aged 55 to 70 with urothelial cancer.

This chain connects TRBV11-3 to TRBJ2-4; D ambiguous. The CDR3 loop spans 17 amino acids. Trimming removed 0 bases at V and 0 bases at J, with 12 bases between. Germline lookup yields CDR1 SGHNT and CDR2 YENEEA. The CDR3 DNA reads as TGTGCCAGCAGCTTAGATAGTCTCAAACTAGCCAAAAACATTCAGTACTTC. Its translation: CASSLDSLKLAKNIQYF.

The chain joins TRBV10-2 to TRBJ1-3; unclear D gene. Trimming pared 7 bases from V and 4 bases from J, leaving 14 bases between. Germline CDR1 and CDR2: WSHSY and SAAADI. The CDR3 covers 14 residues. CDR3 in DNA: TGCGCCAGCAAGGCCGACGGGGAAGGAAACACCATATATTTT. It encodes CASKADGEGNTIYF.

J is TRBJ1-1 and V is TRBV18, with a possible D match to TRBD1 (5 bases). With 3 bases removed from V and 7 bases from J, the gap between germline ends came to 9 bases. Germline V gene data show CDR1 as KGHSH and CDR2 as LQKENI. This CDR3 is built from 12 residues. CDR3 residues: CASSPQGNEAFF. CDR3 DNA sequence: TGTGCCAGCTCACCTCAGGGCAATGAAGCTTTCTTT.

The rearrangement uses TRBV6-5 and TRBJ1-1, with 7 nucleotides matching TRBD1. The CDR3 covers 14 residues. V shed 7 bases and J 5 bases; nucleotides not matched to a gene: 10. CDR1 is MNHEY and CDR2 is SVGAGI in the germline V gene. The CDR3 bases are TGTGCCAGCACCAACAGGGGTTTGGGAACTGAAGCTTTCTTT. Residues: CASTNRGLGTEAFF.

The rearrangement links TRBV5-1 to TRBJ1-1; the D gene is possibly TRBD1 (5 bases). Germline V gives CDR1 SGHRS, CDR2 YFSETQ. This CDR3 has 16 amino acids. The V end lost 1 base, the J end lost 0 bases, and 13 bases lay between the germline ends. DNA of the CDR3: TGCGCCAGCAGCTTGTGGTGGGGCAGCATGAACACTGAAGCTTTCTTT. This codes for CASSLWWGSMNTEAFF.

The chain links TRBV5-6 to TRBJ2-5, with a weak D call TRBD2 (6 bases). V was cut by 2 bases and J by 0 bases, with 11 bases left in between. The CDR3 spans 15 residues. CDR1 is SGHDT, CDR2 YYEEEE, per germline. CDR3 region: CASSFFSGNQETQYF. The DNA for the CDR3 is TGTGCCAGCAGCTTTTTTAGCGGTAACCAAGAGACCCAGTACTTC.